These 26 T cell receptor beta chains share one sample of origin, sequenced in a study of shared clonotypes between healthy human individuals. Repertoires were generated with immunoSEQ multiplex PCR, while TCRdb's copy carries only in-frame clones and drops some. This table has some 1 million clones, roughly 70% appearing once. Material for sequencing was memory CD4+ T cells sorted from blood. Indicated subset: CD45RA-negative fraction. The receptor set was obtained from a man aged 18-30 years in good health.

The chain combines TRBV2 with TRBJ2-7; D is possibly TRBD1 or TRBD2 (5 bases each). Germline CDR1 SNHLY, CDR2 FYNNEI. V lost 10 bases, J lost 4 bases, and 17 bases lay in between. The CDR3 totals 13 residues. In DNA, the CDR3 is TGTGCCACGTTCGGGACGCCAGAGTACGAGCAGTACTTC. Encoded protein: CATFGTPEYEQYF.

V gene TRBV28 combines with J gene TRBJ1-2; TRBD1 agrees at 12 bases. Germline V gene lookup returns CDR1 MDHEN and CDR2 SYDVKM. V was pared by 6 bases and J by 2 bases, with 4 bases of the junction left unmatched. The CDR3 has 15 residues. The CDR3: CASRGGTGGNYGYTF. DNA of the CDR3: TGTGCCAGCAGGGGAGGGACAGGGGGCAACTATGGCTACACCTTC.

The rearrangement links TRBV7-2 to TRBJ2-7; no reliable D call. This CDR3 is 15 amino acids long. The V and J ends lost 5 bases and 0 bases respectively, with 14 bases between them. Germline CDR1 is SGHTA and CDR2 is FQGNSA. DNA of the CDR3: TGTGCCAGCAGCCCCCCGAGACTCCCCTCCTACGAGCAGTACTTC. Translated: CASSPPRLPSYEQYF.

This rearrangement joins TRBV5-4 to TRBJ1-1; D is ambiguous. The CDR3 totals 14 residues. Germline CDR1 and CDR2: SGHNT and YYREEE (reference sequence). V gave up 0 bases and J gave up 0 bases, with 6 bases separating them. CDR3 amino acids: CASSLDWMNTEAFF. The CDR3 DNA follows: TGTGCCAGCAGCTTGGATTGGATGAACACTGAAGCTTTCTTT.

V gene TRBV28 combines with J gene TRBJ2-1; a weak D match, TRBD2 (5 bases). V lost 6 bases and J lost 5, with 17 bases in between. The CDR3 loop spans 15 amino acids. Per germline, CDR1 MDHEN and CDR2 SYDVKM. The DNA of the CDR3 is TGTGCCAGCAGCCGCGGAGGACGGGGAGACAATGAGCAGTTCTTC. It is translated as CASSRGGRGDNEQFF.

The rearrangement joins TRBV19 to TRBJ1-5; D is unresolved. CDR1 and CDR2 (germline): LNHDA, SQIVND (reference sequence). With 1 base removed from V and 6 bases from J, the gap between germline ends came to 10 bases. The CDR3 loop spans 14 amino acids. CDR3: CASSIGQKGQPQHF. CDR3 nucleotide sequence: TGTGCCAGTAGTATAGGGCAGAAAGGTCAGCCCCAGCATTTT.

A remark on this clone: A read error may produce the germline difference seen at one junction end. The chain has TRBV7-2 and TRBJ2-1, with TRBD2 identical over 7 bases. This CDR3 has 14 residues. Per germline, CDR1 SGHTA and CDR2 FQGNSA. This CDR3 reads CASSLVLASGEQFF. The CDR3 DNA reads TGTGCCAGCAGTTTAGTACTAGCGAGCGGTGAGCAGTTCTTC.

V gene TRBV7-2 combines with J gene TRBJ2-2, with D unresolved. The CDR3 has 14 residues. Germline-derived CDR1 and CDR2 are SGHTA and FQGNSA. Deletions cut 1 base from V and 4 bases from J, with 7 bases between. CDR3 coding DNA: TGTGCCAGCAGCTTAGAGACCTTCACCGGGGAGCTGTTTTTT. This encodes CASSLETFTGELFF.

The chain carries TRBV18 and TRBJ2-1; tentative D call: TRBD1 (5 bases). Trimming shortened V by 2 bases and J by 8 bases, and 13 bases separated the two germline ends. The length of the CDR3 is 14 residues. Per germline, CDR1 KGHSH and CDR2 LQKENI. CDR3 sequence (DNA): TGTGCCAGCTCACCAGCGCCAGGGAAGCATGAGCAGTTCTTC. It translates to CASSPAPGKHEQFF.

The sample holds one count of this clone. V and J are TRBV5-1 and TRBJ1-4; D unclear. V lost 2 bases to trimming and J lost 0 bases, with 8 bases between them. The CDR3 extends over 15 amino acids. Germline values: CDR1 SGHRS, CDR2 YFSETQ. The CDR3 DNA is TGCGCCAGCAGCTTCGGTGCGTCAACTAATGAAAAACTGTTTTTT. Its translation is CASSFGASTNEKLFF.

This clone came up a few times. CDR3 loop: CASSTIGTTPYEQYF. The CDR3 DNA sequence: TGTGCCAGCAGCACAATTGGGACTACCCCCTACGAGCAGTACTTC. This sequence joins TRBV7-2 and TRBJ2-7; 7 bases agree with TRBD2. This CDR3 spans 15 amino acids. The V gene's germline CDR1 is SGHTA and CDR2 FQGNSA. The ends lost 5 bases at V and 2 bases at J; junction bases unmatched: 9. Full variable domain (rest looked up from reference TRBV7-2 and TRBJ2-7): GAGVSQSPSNKVTEKGKDVELRCDPISGHTALYWYRQSLGQGLEFLIYFQGNSAPDKSGLPSDRFSAERTGGSVSTLTIQRTQQEDSAVYLCASSTIGTTPYEQYFGPGTRLTVT.

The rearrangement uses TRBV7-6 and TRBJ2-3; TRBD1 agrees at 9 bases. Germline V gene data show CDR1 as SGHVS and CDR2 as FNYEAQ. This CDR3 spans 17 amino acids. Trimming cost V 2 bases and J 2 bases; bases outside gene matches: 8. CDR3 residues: CASSLPTGGKVTDTQYF. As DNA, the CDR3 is TGTGCCAGCAGCTTACCGACAGGGGGTAAAGTCACAGATACGCAGTATTTT.

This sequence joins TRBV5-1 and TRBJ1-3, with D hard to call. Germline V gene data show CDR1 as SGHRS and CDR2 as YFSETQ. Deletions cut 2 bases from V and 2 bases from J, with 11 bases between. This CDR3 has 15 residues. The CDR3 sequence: CASSFALEPGNTIYF. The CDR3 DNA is TGCGCCAGCAGCTTCGCCTTAGAGCCTGGAAACACCATATATTTT.

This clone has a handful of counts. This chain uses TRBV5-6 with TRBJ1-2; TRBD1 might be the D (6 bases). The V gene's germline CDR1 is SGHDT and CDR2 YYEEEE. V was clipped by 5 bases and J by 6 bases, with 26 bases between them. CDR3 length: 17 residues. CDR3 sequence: CASRKGGPLVATNGYTF. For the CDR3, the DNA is TGTGCCAGCAGGAAGGGGGGCCCCTTAGTCGCTACAAATGGCTACACCTTC.

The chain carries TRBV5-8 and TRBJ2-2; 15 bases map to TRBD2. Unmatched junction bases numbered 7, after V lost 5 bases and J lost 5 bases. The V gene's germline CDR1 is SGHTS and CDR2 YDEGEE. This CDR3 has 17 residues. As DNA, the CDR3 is TGTGCCAGCAGAAAGGGACTAGCGGGAGGAAGGACCGGGGAGCTGTTTTTT. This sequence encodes CASRKGLAGGRTGELFF. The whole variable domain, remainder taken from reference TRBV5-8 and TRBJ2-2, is EAGVTQSPTHLIKTRGQQATLRCSPISGHTSVYWYQQALGLGLQFLLWYDEGEERNRGNFPPRFSGRQFPNYSSELNVNALELEDSALYLCASRKGLAGGRTGELFFGEGSRLTVL.

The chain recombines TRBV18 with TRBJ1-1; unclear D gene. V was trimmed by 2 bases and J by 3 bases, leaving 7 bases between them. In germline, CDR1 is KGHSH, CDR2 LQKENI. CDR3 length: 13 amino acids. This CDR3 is CASSPGIDTEAFF. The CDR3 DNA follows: TGTGCCAGCTCACCAGGGATTGACACTGAAGCTTTCTTT.

The CDR3 spells CASSPIGAGGLGEQFF. In DNA form, the CDR3 reads TGTGCCAGCAGCCCGATAGGAGCGGGGGGGCTCGGGGAGCAGTTCTTC. The chain recombines TRBV9 with TRBJ2-1, with TRBD2 matching 10 bases. The germline CDR1 and CDR2 sequences are SGDLS and YYNGEE. V shed 4 bases and J 10 bases; nucleotides not matched to a gene: 14. This CDR3 is 16 amino acids long.

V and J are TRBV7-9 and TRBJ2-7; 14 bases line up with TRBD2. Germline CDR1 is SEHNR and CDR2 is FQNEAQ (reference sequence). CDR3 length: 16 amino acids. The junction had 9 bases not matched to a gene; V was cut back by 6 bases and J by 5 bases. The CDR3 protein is CASSSGLAGDYDEQYF. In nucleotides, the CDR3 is TGTGCCAGCAGTTCGGGACTAGCGGGAGATTACGACGAGCAGTACTTC.

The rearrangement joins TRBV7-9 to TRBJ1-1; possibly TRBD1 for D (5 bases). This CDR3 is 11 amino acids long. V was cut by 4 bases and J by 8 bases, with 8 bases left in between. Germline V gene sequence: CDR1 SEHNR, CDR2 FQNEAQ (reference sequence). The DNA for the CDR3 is TGTGCCAGCAGCTCGGGGCGGGAAGCTTTCTTT. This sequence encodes CASSSGREAFF.

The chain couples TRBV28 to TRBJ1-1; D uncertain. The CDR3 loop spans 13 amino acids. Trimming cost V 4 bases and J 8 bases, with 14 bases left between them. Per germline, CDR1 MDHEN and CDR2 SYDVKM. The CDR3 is CASSSHLDIEAFF. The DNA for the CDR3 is TGTGCCAGCAGTTCCCACCTGGATATCGAAGCTTTCTTT.

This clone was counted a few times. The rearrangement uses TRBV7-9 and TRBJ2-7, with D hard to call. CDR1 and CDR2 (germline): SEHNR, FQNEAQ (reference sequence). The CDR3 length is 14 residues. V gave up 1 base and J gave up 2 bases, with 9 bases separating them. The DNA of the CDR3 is TGTGCCAGCAGCTTAGTCCCGAGTGCCTACGAGCAGTACTTC. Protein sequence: CASSLVPSAYEQYF. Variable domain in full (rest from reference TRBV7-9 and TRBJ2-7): DTGVSQNPRHKITKRGQNVTFRCDPISEHNRLYWYRQTLGQGPEFLTYFQNEAQLEKSRLLSDRFSAERPKGSFSTLEIQRTEQGDSAMYLCASSLVPSAYEQYFGPGTRLTVT.

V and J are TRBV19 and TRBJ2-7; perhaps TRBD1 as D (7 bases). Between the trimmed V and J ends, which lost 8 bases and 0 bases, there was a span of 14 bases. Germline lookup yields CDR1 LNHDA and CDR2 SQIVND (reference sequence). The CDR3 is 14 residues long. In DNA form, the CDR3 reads TGTGCCAGTTCAAGACAGGGACTCTCCTACGAGCAGTACTTC. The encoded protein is CASSRQGLSYEQYF. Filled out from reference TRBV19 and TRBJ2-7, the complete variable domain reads DGGITQSPKYLFRKEGQNVTLSCEQNLNHDAMYWYRQDPGQGLRLIYYSQIVNDFQKGDIAEGYSVSREKKESFPLTVTSAQKNPTAFYLCASSRQGLSYEQYFGPGTRLTVT.

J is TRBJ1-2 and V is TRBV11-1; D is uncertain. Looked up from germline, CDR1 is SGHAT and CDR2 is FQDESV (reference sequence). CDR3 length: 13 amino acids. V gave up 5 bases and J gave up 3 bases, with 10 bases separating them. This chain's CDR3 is CASSVSADYGYTF. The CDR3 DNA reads TGTGCCAGCAGCGTCTCGGCAGACTATGGCTACACCTTC.

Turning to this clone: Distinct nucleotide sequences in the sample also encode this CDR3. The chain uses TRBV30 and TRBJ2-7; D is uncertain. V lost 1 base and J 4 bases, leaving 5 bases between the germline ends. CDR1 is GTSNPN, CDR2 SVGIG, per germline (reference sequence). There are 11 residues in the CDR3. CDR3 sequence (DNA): TGTGCCTGGAGTGGGGCTTACGAGCAGTACTTC. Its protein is CAWSGAYEQYF.

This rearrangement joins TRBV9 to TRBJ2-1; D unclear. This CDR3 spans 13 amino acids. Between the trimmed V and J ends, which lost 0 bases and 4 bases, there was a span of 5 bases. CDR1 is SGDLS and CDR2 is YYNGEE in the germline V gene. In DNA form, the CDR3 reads TGTGCCAGCAGCGTAGCTGGGTACAATGAGCAGTTCTTC. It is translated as CASSVAGYNEQFF.

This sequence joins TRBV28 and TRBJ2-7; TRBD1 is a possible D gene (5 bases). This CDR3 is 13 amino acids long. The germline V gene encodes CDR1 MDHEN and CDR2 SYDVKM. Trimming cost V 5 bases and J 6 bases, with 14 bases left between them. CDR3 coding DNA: TGTGCCAGCAGTGCCACAATACAGGCCGAGCAGTACTTC. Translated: CASSATIQAEQYF.